One and the same sample provided the 11 T cell receptor beta chains below, sequenced in a study of T-cell memory formation after mild COVID-19. TCRdb analysed the 5' RACE reads with MiXCR anew, one entry per CDR3 protein. The sample has about 470,000 distinct CDR3 sequences; over 15% are singletons. The sequencing input was PBMCs or a T cell subset sorted from them (not recorded which). The receptors were sampled from an adult woman who had mild COVID-19 (a few samples of this study predate the infection). Cell type and time point are not known.

This clonotype has more than one count but fewer than ten. The rearrangement uses TRBV4-1 and TRBJ1-1, with a possible D match to TRBD1 (5 bases). The CDR3 is made up of 15 amino acids. In germline, CDR1 is MGHRA, CDR2 YSYEKL. V was clipped by 0 bases and J by 4 bases, with 12 bases between them. In DNA form, the CDR3 reads TGCGCCAGCAGCCAAGATACGGGGGGGACCACTGAAGCTTTCTTT. Amino acids: CASSQDTGGTTEAFF.

This clonotype was counted a few times. The V call is TRBV24-1, the J call TRBJ2-1; 14 bases agree with TRBD2. This CDR3 is built from 17 residues. From germline, CDR1 is KGHDR and CDR2 SFDVKD. The J segment lost 5 bases and the V segment lost 4 bases, leaving 6 bases of the junction unmatched. CDR3 in amino acids: CATSELQTSGRDNEQFF. For the CDR3, the DNA is TGTGCCACCAGTGAACTTCAGACTAGCGGGAGGGACAATGAGCAGTTCTTC.

This clonotype was detected a few times. As DNA, the CDR3 is TGTGCCAGCAGTGAAGGGGCGGTCCCCAACAATGAGCAGTTCTTC. Amino acid sequence: CASSEGAVPNNEQFF. The chain combines TRBV2 with TRBJ2-1; D is undetermined. Trimming pared 1 base from V and 5 bases from J, leaving 12 bases between. Germline V gene sequence: CDR1 SNHLY, CDR2 FYNNEI. The CDR3 runs 15 residues.

To note about this clonotype: At one end, the junction sequence differs from germline, possibly due to a read error. This chain connects TRBV7-9 to TRBJ2-1; 11 bases are a match to TRBD2. Germline CDR1 and CDR2: SEHNR and FQNEAQ (reference sequence). This CDR3 is 14 amino acids long. DNA of the CDR3: TGTGCCAGCAGCGTAGCGGGAGGGGACAATGAGCAGTTCTTC. Translation: CASSVAGGDNEQFF.

The chain uses TRBV6-1 and TRBJ1-6; TRBD1 might be the D (6 bases). Trimming left V 5 bases short and J 0 bases short, with 11 bases between. The germline gives CDR1 MNHNS, CDR2 SASEGT. CDR3 length: 16 amino acids. Here the CDR3 DNA reads TGTGCCAGCAGTTATACAGGGAACTCCTATAATTCACCCCTCCACTTT. Translated, it gives CASSYTGNSYNSPLHF.

The chain joins TRBV3-1 to TRBJ2-1; possible D gene TRBD2, 6 bases. CDR3 length: 16 amino acids. Trimming stripped 0 bases from V and 5 bases from J, with 14 bases between. CDR1 LGHDT and CDR2 YNNKEL come from the germline V gene (reference sequence). CDR3 nucleotide sequence: TGTGCCAGCAGCCAAGACTCCGGGGGATCAAACAATGAGCAGTTCTTC. Translating it yields CASSQDSGGSNNEQFF.

This clonotype has at least ten counts. V gene TRBV12-3 or TRBV12-4 combines with J gene TRBJ1-1; 9 bases align to TRBD1. CDR3 length: 14 amino acids. The J segment lost 2 bases and the V segment lost 3 bases, leaving 1 base of the junction unmatched. CDR3 DNA: TGTGCCAGCAGTTTCACAGGGGGCAACACTGAAGCTTTCTTT. It encodes CASSFTGGNTEAFF.

For the CDR3, the DNA is TGTGCCAGCAGCACCCGACAGTCCACAGATACGCAGTATTTT. Protein sequence: CASSTRQSTDTQYF. This chain joins TRBV7-2 and TRBJ2-3; weak D call: TRBD1 (5 bases). The length of the CDR3 is 14 residues. Germline values: CDR1 SGHTA, CDR2 FQGNSA. Trimming removed 5 bases at V and 2 bases at J, with 11 bases between.

The J gene is TRBJ2-7, the V gene TRBV7-9; D not certain. Germline V gene sequence: CDR1 SEHNR, CDR2 FQNEAQ (reference sequence). V dropped 5 bases and J dropped 4 bases, with 21 bases sitting between them. This CDR3 has 16 residues. The CDR3 spells CASSLLPHGWLYEQYF. The CDR3 DNA reads TGTGCCAGCAGCCTCCTACCCCACGGATGGTTGTACGAGCAGTACTTC.

This rearrangement joins TRBV21-1 to TRBJ2-7; the D call in the table, TRBD1, was not verified against the DNA. TRBV21-1 represents a pseudogene. This CDR3 has 16 amino acids. The CDR3 region has the DNA TGTGCCAGCAGCAAAGTTCGGGGGGGGAGCTCCTACGAGCAGTACGTC. Amino acids: CASSKVRGGSSYEQYV.

The chain uses TRBV6-1 and TRBJ2-1; TRBD1 aligns across 9 bases. From germline, CDR1 is MNHNS and CDR2 SASEGT. Trimming cost V 1 base and J 9 bases; bases outside gene matches: 10. CDR3 length: 16 residues. The CDR3 DNA reads TGTGCCAGCAGTGAAGGAGGAGGGGGACAGGGAGGTGAGCAGTTCTTC. This translates into CASSEGGGGQGGEQFF.